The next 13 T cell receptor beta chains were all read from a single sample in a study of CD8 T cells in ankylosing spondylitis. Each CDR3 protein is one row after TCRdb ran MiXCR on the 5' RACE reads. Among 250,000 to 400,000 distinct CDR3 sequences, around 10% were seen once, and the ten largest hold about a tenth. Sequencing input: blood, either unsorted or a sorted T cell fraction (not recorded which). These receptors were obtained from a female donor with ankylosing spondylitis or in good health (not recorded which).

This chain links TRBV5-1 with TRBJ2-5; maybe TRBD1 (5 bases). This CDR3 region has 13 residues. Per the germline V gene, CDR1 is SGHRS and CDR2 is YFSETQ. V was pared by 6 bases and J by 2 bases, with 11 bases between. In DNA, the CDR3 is TGCGCCAGCACGCCAGGGCCTCAAGAGACCCAGTACTTC. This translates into CASTPGPQETQYF.

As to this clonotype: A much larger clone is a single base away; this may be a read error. For the CDR3, the DNA is TGTGCCATCAGTGGTTCAGTGAAGGACGATACGCTGTATTTT. Its translation is CAISGSVKDDTLYF. The chain carries TRBV10-3 and TRBJ2-3; D gene unclear. Germline V gene data show CDR1 as ENHRY and CDR2 as SYGVKD. The CDR3 totals 14 residues.

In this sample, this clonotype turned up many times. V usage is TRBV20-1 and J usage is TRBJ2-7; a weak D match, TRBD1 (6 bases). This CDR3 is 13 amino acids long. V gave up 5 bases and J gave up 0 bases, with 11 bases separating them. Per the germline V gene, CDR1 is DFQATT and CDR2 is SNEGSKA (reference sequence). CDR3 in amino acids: CSAPDSFSYEQYF. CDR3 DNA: TGCAGTGCTCCGGACAGCTTCTCCTACGAGCAGTACTTC.

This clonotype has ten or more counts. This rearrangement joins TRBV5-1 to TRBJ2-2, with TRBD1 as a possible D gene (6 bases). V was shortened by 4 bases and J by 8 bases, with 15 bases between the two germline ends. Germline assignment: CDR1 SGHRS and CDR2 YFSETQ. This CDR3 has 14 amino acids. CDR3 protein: CASSMRTDRGELFF. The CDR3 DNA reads TGCGCCAGCAGCATGAGGACAGACAGGGGGGAGCTGTTTTTT.

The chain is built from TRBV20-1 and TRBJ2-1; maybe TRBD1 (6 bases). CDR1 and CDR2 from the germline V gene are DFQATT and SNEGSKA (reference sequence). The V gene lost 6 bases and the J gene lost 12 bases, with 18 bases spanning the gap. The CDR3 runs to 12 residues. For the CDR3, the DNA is TGCAGTGCGGAAAAGGGGGTTCACGGGCAGTTCTTC. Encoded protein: CSAEKGVHGQFF.

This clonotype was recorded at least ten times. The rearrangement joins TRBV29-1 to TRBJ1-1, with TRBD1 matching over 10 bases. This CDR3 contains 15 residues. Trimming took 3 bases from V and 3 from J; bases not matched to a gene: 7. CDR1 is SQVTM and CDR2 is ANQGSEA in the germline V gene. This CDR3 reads CSVDSFGTGDTEAFF. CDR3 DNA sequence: TGCAGCGTTGATTCTTTTGGGACAGGGGACACTGAAGCTTTCTTT.

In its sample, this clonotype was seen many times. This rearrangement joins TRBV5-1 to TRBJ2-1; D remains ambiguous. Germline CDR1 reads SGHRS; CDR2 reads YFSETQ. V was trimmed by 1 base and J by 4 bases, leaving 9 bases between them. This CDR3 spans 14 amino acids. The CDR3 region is CASSLQSSYNEQFF. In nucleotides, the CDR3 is TGCGCCAGCAGCTTGCAGAGCTCGTACAATGAGCAGTTCTTC.

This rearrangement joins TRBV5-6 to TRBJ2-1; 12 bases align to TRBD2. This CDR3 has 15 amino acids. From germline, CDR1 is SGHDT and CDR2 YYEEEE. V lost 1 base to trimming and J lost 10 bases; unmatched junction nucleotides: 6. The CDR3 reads CASSLRTSGVGEQFF. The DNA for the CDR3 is TGTGCCAGCAGCTTGCGGACTAGCGGGGTTGGGGAGCAGTTCTTC. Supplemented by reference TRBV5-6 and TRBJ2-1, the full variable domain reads DAGVTQSPTHLIKTRGQQVTLRCSPKSGHDTVSWYQQALGQGPQFIFQYYEEEERQRGNFPDRFSGHQFPNYSSELNVNALLLGDSALYLCASSLRTSGVGEQFFGPGTRLTVL.

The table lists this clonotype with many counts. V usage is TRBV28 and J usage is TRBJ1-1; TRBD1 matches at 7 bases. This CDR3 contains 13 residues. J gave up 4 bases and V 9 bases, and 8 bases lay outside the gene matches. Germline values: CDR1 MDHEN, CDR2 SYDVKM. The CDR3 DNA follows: TGTGCCAGTCTAGGGGGCAGGGGCACTGAAGCTTTCTTT. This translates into CASLGGRGTEAFF.

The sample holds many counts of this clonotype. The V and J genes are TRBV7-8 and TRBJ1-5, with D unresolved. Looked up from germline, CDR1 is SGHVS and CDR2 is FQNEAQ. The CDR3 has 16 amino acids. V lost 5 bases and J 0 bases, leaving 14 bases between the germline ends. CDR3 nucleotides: TGTGCCAGCAGCCGCCGACGGAGATATAGCAATCAGCCCCAGCATTTT. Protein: CASSRRRRYSNQPQHF. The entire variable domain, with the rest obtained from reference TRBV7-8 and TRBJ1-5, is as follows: GAGVSQSPRYKVAKRGQDVALRCDPISGHVSLFWYQQALGQGPEFLTYFQNEAQLDKSGLPSDRFFAERPEGSVSTLKIQRTQQEDSAVYLCASSRRRRYSNQPQHFGDGTRLSIL.

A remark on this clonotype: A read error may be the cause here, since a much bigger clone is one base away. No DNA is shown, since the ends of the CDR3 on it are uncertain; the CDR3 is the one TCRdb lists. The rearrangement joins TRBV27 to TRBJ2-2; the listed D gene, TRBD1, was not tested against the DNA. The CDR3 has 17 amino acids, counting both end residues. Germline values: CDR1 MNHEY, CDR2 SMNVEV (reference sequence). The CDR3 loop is CASSLFGAGTGAGELLF.

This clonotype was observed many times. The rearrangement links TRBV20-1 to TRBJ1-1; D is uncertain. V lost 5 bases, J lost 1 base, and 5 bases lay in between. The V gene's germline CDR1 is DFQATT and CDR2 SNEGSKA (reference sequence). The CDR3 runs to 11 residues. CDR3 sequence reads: CSAVGNTEAFF. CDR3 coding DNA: TGCAGTGCTGTCGGGAACACTGAAGCTTTCTTT.

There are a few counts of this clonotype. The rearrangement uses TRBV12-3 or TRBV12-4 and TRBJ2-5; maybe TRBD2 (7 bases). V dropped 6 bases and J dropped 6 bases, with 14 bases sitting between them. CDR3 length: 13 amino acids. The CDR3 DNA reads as TGTGCCAGCAGCCAACAGGGAGGGCAGACCCAGTACTTC. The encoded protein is CASSQQGGQTQYF.